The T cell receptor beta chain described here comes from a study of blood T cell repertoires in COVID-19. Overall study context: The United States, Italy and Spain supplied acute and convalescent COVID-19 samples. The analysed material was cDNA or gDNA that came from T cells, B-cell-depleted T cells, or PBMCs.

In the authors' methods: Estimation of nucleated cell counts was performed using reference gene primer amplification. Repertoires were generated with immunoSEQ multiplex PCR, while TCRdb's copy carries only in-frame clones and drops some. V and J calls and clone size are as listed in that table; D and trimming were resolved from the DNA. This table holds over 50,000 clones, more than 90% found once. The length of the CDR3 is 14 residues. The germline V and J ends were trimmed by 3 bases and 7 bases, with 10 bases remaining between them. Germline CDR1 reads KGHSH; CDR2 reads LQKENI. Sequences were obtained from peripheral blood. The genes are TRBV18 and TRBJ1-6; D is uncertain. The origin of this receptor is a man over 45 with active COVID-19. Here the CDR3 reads CASSPNGVNSPLHF. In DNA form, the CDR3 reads TGTGCCAGCTCACCCAACGGGGTGAATTCACCCCTCCACTTT. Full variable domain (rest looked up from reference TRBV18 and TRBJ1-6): NAGVMQNPRHLVRRRGQEARLRCSPMKGHSHVYWYRQLPEEGLKFMVYLQKENIIDESGMPKERFSAEFPKEGPSILRIQQVVRGDSAAYFCASSPNGVNSPLHFGNGTRLTVT.